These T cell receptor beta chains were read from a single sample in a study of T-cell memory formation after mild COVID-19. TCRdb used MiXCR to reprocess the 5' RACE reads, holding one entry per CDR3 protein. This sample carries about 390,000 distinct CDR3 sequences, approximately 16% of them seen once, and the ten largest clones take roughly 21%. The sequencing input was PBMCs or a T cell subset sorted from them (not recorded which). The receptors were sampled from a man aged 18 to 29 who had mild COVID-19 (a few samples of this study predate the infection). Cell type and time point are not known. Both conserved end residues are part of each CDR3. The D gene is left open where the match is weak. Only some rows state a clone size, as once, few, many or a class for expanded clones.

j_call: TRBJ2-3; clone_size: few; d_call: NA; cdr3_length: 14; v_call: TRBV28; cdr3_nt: TGTGCCAGCACTAGACACGCAATTACAGATACGCAGTATTTT; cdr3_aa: CASTRHAITDTQYF
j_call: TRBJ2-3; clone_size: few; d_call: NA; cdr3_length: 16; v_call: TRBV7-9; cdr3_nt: TGTGCCAGCAGCTTAACACCGACCGATAGCACAGATACGCAGTATTTT; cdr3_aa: CASSLTPTDSTDTQYF
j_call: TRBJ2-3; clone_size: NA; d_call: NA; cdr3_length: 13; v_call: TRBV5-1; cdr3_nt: TGCGCCAGCAGCCTCGGGATCACAGATACGCAGTATTTT; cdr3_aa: CASSLGITDTQYF
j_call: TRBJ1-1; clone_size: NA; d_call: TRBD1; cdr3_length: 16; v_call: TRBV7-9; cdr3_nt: TGTGCCAGCAGCCGAACTGTCGACAGGGGGCGTACTGAAGCTTTCTTT; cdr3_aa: CASSRTVDRGRTEAFF
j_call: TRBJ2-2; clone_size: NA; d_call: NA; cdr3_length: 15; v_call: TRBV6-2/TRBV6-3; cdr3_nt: TGTGCCAGCCGCTCGAGGGGTTTTGGCACCGGGGAGCTGTTTTTT; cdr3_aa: CASRSRGFGTGELFF
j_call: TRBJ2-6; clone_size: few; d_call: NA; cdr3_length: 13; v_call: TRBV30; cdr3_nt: TGTGCCTGGAGTGTACGTGGGGTCAACGTCCTGACTTTC; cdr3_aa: CAWSVRGVNVLTF
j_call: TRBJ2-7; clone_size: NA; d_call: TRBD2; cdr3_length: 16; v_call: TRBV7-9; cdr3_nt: TGTGCCAGCAGCACGACGACTAGCGGGGGTTCCTACGAGCAGTACTTC; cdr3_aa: CASSTTTSGGSYEQYF
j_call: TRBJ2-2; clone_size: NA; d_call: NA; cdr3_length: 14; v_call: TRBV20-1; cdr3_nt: TGCAGTGCTGCCCTCGGGCCGGTCACCGGGGAGCTGTTTTTT; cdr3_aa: CSAALGPVTGELFF
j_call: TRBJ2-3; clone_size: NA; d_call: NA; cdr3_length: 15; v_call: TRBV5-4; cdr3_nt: TGTGCCAGCAGCCCTAAACATAGCATCACAGATACGCAGTATTTT; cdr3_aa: CASSPKHSITDTQYF
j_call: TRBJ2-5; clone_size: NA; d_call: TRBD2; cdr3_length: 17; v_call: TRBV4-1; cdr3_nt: TGCGCCAGCAGCCAAGACCGTGGGCTAGCGGGAAAGGCGACCCAGTACTTC; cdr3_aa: CASSQDRGLAGKATQYF
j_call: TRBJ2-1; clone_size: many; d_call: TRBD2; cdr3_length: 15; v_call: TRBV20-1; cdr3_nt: TGCAGTGCTAGATCCCCAGCGGGGGGGATCTATGAGCAGTTCTTC; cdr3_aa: CSARSPAGGIYEQFF
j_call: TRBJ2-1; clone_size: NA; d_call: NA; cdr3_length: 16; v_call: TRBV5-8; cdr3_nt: TGTGCCAGCAGCTTAGGGTCGAGAGGGGCCCACAATGAGCAGTTCTTC; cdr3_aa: CASSLGSRGAHNEQFF
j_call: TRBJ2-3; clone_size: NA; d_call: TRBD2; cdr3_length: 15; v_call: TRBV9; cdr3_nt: TGTGCCAGCAGCGTAGGGGCTAGCGGAACAGATACGCAGTATTTT; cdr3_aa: CASSVGASGTDTQYF
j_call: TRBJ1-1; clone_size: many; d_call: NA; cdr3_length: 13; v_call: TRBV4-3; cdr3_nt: TGCGCCAGCAGCCAAGAATTCCGAAGCGAAGCTTTCTTT; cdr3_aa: CASSQEFRSEAFF
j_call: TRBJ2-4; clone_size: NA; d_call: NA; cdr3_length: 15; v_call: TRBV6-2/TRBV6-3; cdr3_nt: TGTGCCAGCAGTTATAGGCGTTTAGCCAAAAACATTCAGTACTTC; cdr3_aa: CASSYRRLAKNIQYF
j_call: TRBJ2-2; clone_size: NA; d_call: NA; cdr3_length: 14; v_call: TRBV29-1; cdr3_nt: TGCAGCGTGGGGGGCCAGGCGGCCTCCGGGGAGCTGTTTTTT; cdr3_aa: CSVGGQAASGELFF
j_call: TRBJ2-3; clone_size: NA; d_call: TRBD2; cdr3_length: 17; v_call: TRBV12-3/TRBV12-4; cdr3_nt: TGTGCCAGCAGTTCCTCTAGCGGGGGGACAATCACAGATACGCAGTATTTT; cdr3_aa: CASSSSSGGTITDTQYF
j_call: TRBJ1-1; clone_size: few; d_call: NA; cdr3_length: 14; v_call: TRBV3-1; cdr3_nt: TGTGCCAGCAGCCAAGATGGCAGGGAGGCTGAAGCTTTCTTT; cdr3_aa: CASSQDGREAEAFF
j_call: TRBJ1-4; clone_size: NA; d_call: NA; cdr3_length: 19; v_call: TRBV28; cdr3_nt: TGTGCCAGCAGTTTTGTGGGGGGGCGCAGGCCCGGATTTGGGGAAAAACTGTTTTTT; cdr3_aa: CASSFVGGRRPGFGEKLFF
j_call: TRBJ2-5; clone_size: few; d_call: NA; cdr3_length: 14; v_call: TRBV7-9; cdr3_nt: TGTGCCAGCAGCTTAGATTTGAGCAGGGAGACCCAGTACTTC; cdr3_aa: CASSLDLSRETQYF
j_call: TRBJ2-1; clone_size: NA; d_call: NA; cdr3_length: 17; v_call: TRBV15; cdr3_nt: TGTGCCACCAGCAGAGCCGGAGGACTGGTCTCCTACAATGAGCAGTTCTTC; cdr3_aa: CATSRAGGLVSYNEQFF
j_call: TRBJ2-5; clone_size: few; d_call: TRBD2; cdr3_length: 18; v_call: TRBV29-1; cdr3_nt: TGCAGCGTGCCCGGGACTAGCGGGACCCTCAATCCGGAAGAGACCCAGTACTTC; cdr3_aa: CSVPGTSGTLNPEETQYF
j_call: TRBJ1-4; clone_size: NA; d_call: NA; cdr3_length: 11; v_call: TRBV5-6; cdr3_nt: TGTGCCAGCAGCTTGGGGGGCTCCACAGTATTT; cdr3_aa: CASSLGGSTVF
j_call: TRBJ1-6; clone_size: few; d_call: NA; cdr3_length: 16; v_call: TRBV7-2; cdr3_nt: TGTGCCAGCAGCGCCGAGGGGGGAGCCTATAATTCACCCCTCCACTTT; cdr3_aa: CASSAEGGAYNSPLHF
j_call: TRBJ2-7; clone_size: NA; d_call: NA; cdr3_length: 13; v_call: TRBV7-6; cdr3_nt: TGTGCCAGCAGCTTTCAGGGGGGCGACGAGCAGTACTTC; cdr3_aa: CASSFQGGDEQYF
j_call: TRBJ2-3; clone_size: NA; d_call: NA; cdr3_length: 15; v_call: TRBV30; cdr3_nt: TGTGCCTGGAGTGTACAGGAGAGATCCACAGATACGCAGTATTTT; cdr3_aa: CAWSVQERSTDTQYF
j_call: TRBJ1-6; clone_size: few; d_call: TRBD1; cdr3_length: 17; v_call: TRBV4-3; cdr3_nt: TGCGCCAGCAGCCAAGATAGGACCCCAACAGGGGACCCACCCCTCCACTTT; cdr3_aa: CASSQDRTPTGDPPLHF
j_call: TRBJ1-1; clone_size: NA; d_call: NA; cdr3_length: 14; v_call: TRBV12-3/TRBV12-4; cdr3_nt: TGTGCCAGCAGAGTGGGACGGACGAACACTGAAGCTTTCTTT; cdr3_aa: CASRVGRTNTEAFF
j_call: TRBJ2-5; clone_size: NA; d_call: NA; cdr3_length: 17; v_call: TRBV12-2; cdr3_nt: TGTGCAAGTCGCTTAGCTGGGCGGACAGGGACGCAAGAGACCCAGTACTTC; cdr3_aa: CASRLAGRTGTQETQYF
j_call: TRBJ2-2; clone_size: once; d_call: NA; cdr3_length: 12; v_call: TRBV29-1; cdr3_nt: TGCAGCGTTGAACGTGAAACCGGGGAGCTGTTTTTT; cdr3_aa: CSVERETGELFF
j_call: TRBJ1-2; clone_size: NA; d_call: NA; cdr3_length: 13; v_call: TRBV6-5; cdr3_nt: TGTGCCAGCAGTCCCCCAGGGTTGGTTCGCTACACCTTC; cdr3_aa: CASSPPGLVRYTF
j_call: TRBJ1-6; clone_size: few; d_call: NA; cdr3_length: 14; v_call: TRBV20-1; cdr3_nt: TGCAGTGCTCAGTGGGGGGCAGGGGATTCACCCCTCCACTTT; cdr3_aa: CSAQWGAGDSPLHF
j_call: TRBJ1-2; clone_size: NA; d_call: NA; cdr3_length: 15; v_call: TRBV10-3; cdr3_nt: TGTGCCATCAGTGAGTCGGAGGGGCGCGGCGAGGGCTACACCTTC; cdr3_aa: CAISESEGRGEGYTF
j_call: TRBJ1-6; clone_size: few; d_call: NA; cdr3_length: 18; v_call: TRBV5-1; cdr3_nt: TGCGCCAGCAGCCCACCAACGAACGGACCAAGCGGTAATTCACCCCTCCACTTT; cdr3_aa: CASSPPTNGPSGNSPLHF
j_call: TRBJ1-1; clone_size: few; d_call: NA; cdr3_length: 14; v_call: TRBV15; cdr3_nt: TGTGCCACCAGCAGAGACGGAGCGTACTCGTCAGCTTTCTTT; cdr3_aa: CATSRDGAYSSAFF
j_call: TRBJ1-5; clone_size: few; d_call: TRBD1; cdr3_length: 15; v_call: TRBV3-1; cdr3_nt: TGTGCCAGCAGCCAAGACGTCAGGGGGGATCAGCCCCAGCATTTT; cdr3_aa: CASSQDVRGDQPQHF
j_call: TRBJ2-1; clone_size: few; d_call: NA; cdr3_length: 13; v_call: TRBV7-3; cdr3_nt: TGTGCCAGCAGCTTAAGAGGGCTGGGGACTGTGTTCTTC; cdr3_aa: CASSLRGLGTVFF
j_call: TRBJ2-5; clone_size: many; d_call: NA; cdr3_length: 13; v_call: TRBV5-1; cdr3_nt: TGCGCCAGCAGCTTTCAGTCACAAGAGACCCAGTACTTC; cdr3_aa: CASSFQSQETQYF
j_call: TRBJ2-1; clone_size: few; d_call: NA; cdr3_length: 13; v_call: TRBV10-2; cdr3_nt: TGCGCCAGCAGTGACAGGGGTCCCAATGAGCAGTTCTTC; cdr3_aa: CASSDRGPNEQFF
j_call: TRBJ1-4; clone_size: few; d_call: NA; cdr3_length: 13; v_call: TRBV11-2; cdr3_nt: TGTGCCACCTCCGACGGGACGACCGAAAAACTGTTTTTT; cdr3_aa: CATSDGTTEKLFF
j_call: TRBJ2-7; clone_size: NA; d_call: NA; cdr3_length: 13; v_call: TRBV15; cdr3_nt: TGTGCCACCAGCAGAGTTAATTCCTACGAGCAGTACTTC; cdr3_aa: CATSRVNSYEQYF
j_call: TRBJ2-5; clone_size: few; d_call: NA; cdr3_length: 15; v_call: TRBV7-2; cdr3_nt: TGTGCCAGCAGCGCCTTGCTCAGGGGCTGGGAGACCCAGTACTTC; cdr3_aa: CASSALLRGWETQYF
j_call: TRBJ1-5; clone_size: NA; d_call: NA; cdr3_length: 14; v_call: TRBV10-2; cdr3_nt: TGCGCCAGCAGTGAGATCGGGCATGGGCAGCCCCAGCATTTT; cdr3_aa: CASSEIGHGQPQHF
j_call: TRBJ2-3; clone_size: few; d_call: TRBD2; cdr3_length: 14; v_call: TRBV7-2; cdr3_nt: TGTGCCAGCACCTCAGGGACTATCCCAGATACGCAGTATTTT; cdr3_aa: CASTSGTIPDTQYF
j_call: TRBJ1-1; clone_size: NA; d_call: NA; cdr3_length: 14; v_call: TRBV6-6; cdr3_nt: TGTGCCAGCAGTTCACCGACCCGGACGCTCGAAGCTTTCTTT; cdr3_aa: CASSSPTRTLEAFF
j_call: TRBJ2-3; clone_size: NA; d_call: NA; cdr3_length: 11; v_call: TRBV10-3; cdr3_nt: TGTGCCACGTATTCGGCAGATACGCAGTATTTT; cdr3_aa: CATYSADTQYF
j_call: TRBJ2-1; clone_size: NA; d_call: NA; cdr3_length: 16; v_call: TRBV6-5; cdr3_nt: TGTGCCAGCAACAAACCCGGCAGGGGCTCTTACAATGAGCAGTTCTTC; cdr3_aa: CASNKPGRGSYNEQFF
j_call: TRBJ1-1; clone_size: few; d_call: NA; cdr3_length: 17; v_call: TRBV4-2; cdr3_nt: TGTGCCAGCAGCCAGAACCAGGGTGGTTGGGGGAACACTGAAGCTTTCTTT; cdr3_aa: CASSQNQGGWGNTEAFF
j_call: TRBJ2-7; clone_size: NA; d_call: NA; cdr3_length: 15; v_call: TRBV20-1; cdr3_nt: TGCAGTGCTAGAGACGCGGGGGCGAGCTCCTACGAGCAGTACTTC; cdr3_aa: CSARDAGASSYEQYF
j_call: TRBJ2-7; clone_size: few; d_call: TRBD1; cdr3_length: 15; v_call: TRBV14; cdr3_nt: TGTGCCAGCAGCCAAATCGGACAGGGGGGATACGAGCAGTACTTC; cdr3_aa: CASSQIGQGGYEQYF
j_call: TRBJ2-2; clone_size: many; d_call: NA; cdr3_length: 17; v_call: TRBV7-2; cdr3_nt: TGTGCCAGCAGCTCCCCAGATGGGGGCTGGTACACCGGGGAGCTGTTTTTT; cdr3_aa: CASSSPDGGWYTGELFF
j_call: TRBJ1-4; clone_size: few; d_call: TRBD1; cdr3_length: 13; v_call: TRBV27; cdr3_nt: TGTGCCAGCGGGACAGGGGGGTTTGAAAAACTGTTTTTT; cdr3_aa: CASGTGGFEKLFF
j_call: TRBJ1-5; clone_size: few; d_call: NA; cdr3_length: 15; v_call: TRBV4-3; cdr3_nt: TGCGCCAGCAGCCAAGGCTTTAACAAAGATCAGCCCCAGCATTTT; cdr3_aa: CASSQGFNKDQPQHF
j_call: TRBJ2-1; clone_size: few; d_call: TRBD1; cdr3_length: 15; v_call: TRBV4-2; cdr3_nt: TGTGCCGCAGGACCGGGACAGGGTGTTAGGAATGAGCAGTTCTTC; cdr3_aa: CAAGPGQGVRNEQFF
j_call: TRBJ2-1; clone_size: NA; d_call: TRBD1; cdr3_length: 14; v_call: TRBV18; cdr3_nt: TGTGCCAGCTCACCAAGACAGGGGCCCAATGAGCAGTTCTTC; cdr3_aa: CASSPRQGPNEQFF
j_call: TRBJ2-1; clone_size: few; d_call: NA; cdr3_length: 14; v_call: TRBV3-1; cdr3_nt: TGTGCCAGCAGCGATGGGTCGCCGGCCAATGAGCAGTTCTTC; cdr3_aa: CASSDGSPANEQFF
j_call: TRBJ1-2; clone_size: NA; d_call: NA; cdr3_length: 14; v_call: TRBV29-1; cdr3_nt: TGCAGCGTTGGGGGGGCATCCAGTGCCTATGGCTACACCTTC; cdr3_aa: CSVGGASSAYGYTF
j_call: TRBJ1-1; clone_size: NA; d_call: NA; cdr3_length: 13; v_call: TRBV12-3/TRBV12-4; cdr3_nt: TGTGCCAGCAGCATAGGACCCAGCACTGAAGCTTTCTTT; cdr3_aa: CASSIGPSTEAFF